The clone carrying this TCR beta chain was seen only a few times. Its antigen is undetermined. Included in the TCR beta cDNA libraries were unique molecular identifiers. A single record per CDR3 protein comes from TCRdb applying MiXCR to the PCR reads. The table shows roughly 700,000 distinct CDR3 sequences, with roughly 27% occurring only once. The data were obtained in a study of post-analysis software for immune sequencing data. Regarding the study as a whole: About 5 TRBV segments were more frequent in patients than controls; TRBV5-6, TRBV5-1 and TRBV20-1 belonged to this group.

The length of the CDR3 is 16 residues. Germline CDR1 DFQATT, CDR2 SNEGSKA (reference sequence). J lost 5 bases, V lost 6 bases, and 16 bases had no gene match. V and J are TRBV20-1 and TRBJ1-2; 9 bases match TRBD1. The TCR was taken from a girl aged 5 to 17 with multiple sclerosis. Input material: blood. CDR3 nucleotides: TGCAGTGCCGCTAACCCCGGGCGGACAGGGGTATATGGCTACACCTTC. Translated, it gives CSAANPGRTGVYGYTF.